What follows describes a single T cell receptor (beta chain). What it binds is unknown. Time point noted: week 23, last vaccination. Mutant IDH1 20-mer peptide, at 300 ug, made up each vaccine dose, with topical imiquimod. The data were obtained in a study of a mutant IDH1 vaccine in newly diagnosed glioma. Generated by immunoSEQ multiplex PCR, the TCRdb table keeps only in-frame clones and is missing some. The sample shows about 54,000 clones, 75% to 90% of them seen only once. The sequence was collected from a man in his forties with glioma. Sequenced here: PBMCs, sampled from a glioma patient whose treatment included an IDH1 peptide vaccine.

CDR3 amino acids: CASSVGRGGEGRNTEAFF. In nucleotides, the CDR3 is TGTGCCAGCAGCGTCGGTAGGGGGGGCGAGGGAAGGAACACTGAAGCTTTCTTT. The chain couples TRBV9 to TRBJ1-1; D possibly corresponds to TRBD1 (6 bases). CDR1 and CDR2 (germline): SGDLS, YYNGEE. The CDR3 sequence is 18 residues long. The V and J ends lost 2 bases and 1 base respectively, with 21 bases between them.